There are a few counts of the clone carrying this TCR beta chain. These data belong to a study of blood T cell repertoires in COVID-19. Authors' data handling: The assay estimated nucleated cells by amplifying reference gene primers. Sequencing used immunoSEQ multiplex PCR; TCRdb keeps in-frame clones, though not all of them. From that table come the V and J calls and clone size; the DNA was used to work out D and trimming. Of over 150,000 clones in the sample, approximately 85% were seen once. V dropped 4 bases and J dropped 2 bases, with 19 bases sitting between them. Germline CDR1 SGHRS, CDR2 YFSETQ. There are 17 residues in the CDR3.

This clonotype was sampled from a man aged 60 to 69 with COVID-19, enrolled during active disease. V usage is TRBV5-1 and J usage is TRBJ2-1; D may be TRBD1 (5 bases). Material for sequencing was peripheral blood. The CDR3 DNA follows: TGCGCCAGCAGCCCAGGGCAGTCCGAGACCGCCTACAATGAGCAGTTCTTC. Protein product: CASSPGQSETAYNEQFF.